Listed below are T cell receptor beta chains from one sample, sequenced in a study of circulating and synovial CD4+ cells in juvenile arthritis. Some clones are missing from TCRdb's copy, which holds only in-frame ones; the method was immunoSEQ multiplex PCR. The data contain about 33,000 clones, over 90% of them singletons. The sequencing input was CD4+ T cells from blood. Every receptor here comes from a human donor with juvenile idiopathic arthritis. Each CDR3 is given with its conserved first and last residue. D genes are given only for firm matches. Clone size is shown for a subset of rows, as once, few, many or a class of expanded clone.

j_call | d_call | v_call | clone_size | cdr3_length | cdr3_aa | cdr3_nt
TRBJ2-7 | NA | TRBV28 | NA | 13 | CASSYAGVGEQYF | TGTGCCAGCAGTTACGCAGGGGTGGGTGAGCAGTACTTC
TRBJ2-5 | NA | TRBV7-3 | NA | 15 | CASSQGGGKSETQYF | TGTGCCAGCAGCCAGGGAGGGGGAAAATCAGAGACCCAGTACTTC
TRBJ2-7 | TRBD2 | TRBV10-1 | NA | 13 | CASSPGGADEQYF | TGCGCCAGCAGCCCGGGGGGAGCGGACGAGCAGTACTTC
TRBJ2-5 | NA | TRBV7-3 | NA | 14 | CASSLNPIQETQYF | TGTGCCAGCAGCTTAAATCCCATTCAAGAGACCCAGTACTTC
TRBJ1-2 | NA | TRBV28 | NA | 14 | CASSFGGRPEGYTF | TGTGCCAGCAGTTTCGGGGGGCGCCCGGAGGGCTACACCTTC
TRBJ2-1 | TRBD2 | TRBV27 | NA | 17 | CASSLSLGLGTYNEQFF | TGTGCCAGCAGTTTATCTTTGGGACTAGGGACATACAATGAGCAGTTCTTC
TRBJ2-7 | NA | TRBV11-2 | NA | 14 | CASSSLAGFYEQYF | TGTGCCAGCAGCTCCCTGGCGGGTTTCTACGAGCAGTACTTC
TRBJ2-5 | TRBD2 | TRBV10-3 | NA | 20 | CAISASLQTSGGALLETQYF | TGTGCCATCAGTGCCTCTCTCCAGACTAGCGGGGGGGCATTGTTAGAGACCCAGTACTTC
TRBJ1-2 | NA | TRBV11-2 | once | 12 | CASSLRGDGYTF | TGTGCCAGCAGCTTAAGGGGCGATGGCTACACCTTC
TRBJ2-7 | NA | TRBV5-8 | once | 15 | CASSLQGFASYEQYF | TGTGCCAGCAGCTTGCAGGGATTCGCCTCCTACGAGCAGTACTTC
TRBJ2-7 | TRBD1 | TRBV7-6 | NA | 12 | CASSVGTVEQYF | TGTGCCAGCAGCGTGGGGACAGTTGAGCAGTACTTC
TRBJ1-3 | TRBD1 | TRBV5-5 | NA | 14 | CASSSGTGGYPSLF | TGTGCCAGCAGCTCCGGGACAGGGGGTTATCCCAGCCTTTTT
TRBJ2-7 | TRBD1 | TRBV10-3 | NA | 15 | CAISDRTGATYEQYF | TGTGCCATCAGTGACAGGACAGGGGCGACCTACGAGCAGTACTTC
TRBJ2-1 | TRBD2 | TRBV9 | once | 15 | CASSASGRSDNEQFF | TGTGCCAGCAGCGCGAGCGGGAGGTCAGACAATGAGCAGTTCTTC
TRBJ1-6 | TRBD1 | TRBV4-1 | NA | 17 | CASSQVGQGAGNSPLHF | TGCGCCAGCAGCCAAGTCGGGCAGGGGGCGGGTAATTCACCCCTCCACTTT
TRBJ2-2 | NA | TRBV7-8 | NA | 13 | CASSLQGTGELFF | TGTGCCAGCAGCTTACAGGGTACCGGGGAGCTGTTTTTT
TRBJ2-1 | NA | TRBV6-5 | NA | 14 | CASSPPFLYGEQFF | TGTGCCAGCAGCCCTCCCTTTTTGTACGGGGAGCAGTTCTTC
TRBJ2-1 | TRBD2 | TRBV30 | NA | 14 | CAWGIAGGYNEQFF | TGTGCCTGGGGGATAGCGGGAGGGTACAATGAGCAGTTCTTC
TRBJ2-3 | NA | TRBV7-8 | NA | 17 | CASSPVSESPSTDTQYF | TGTGCCAGCAGCCCAGTGTCGGAGTCGCCTAGCACAGATACGCAGTATTTT
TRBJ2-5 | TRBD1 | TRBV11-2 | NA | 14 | CASSLDRGLETQYF | TGTGCCAGCAGCTTGGACAGGGGTTTGGAGACCCAGTACTTC
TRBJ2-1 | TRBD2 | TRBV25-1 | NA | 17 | CASSASNLAGAYNEQFF | TGTGCCAGCAGTGCCAGCAACCTAGCGGGAGCCTACAATGAGCAGTTCTTC
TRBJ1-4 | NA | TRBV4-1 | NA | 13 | CASSLLRGEKLFF | TGCGCCAGCAGCCTTTTGCGGGGTGAAAAACTGTTTTTT
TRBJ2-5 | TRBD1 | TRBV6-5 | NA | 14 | CASSYTDRGQTQYF | TGTGCCAGCAGTTATACCGACAGGGGACAGACCCAGTACTTC
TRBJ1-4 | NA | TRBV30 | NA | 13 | CAWTAGANEKLFF | TGTGCCTGGACCGCCGGGGCTAATGAAAAACTGTTTTTT
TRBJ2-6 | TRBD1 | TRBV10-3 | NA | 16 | CAISESTGAGANVLTF | TGTGCCATCAGTGAGTCGACAGGGGCTGGGGCCAACGTCCTGACTTTC
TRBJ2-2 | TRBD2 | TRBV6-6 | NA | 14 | CASDRSGGAGELFF | TGTGCCAGCGATCGTAGCGGGGGGGCCGGGGAGCTGTTTTTT
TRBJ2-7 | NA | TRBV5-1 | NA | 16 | CASTPQPGESYYEQYF | TGCGCCAGCACCCCCCAACCGGGGGAGTCATACTACGAGCAGTACTTC
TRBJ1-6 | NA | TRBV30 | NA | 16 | CAWSPLGGPNNSPLHF | TGTGCCTGGAGTCCCCTGGGGGGGCCCAATAATTCACCCCTCCACTTT
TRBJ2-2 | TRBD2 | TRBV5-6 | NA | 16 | CASSSLAGAGTGELFF | TGTGCCAGCAGCTCCTTAGCGGGGGCCGGCACCGGGGAGCTGTTTTTT
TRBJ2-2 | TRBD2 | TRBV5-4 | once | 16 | CASSRTSGRGTGELFF | TGTGCCAGCAGCCGGACTAGCGGGAGGGGCACCGGGGAGCTGTTTTTT
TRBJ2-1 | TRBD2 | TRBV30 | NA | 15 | CAWSLTSHPSNEQFF | TGTGCCTGGAGTCTGACTAGCCACCCTTCCAATGAGCAGTTCTTC
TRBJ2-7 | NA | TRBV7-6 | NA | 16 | CASSPVGTRNRYEQYF | TGTGCCAGCAGCCCGGTAGGGACAAGGAACCGCTACGAGCAGTACTTC
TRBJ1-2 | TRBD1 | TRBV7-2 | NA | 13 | CASAGQGNYGYTF | TGTGCCAGCGCGGGACAGGGGAACTATGGCTACACCTTC
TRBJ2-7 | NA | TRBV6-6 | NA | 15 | CASSYDGASAYEQYF | TGTGCCAGCAGTTACGACGGGGCTAGCGCCTACGAGCAGTACTTC
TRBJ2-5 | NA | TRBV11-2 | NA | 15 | CASSLVLRSSETQYF | TGTGCCAGCAGCTTAGTTTTGCGGTCCTCAGAGACCCAGTACTTC
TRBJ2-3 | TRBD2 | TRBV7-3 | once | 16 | CASSLGLAGSTDTQYF | TGTGCCAGCAGCCTCGGACTAGCGGGGAGCACAGATACGCAGTATTTT
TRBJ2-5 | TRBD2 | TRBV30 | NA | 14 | CAWSAGLAGETQYF | TGTGCCTGGAGTGCGGGACTAGCGGGGGAGACCCAGTACTTC
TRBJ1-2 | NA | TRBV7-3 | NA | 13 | CASSPGRAYGYTF | TGTGCCAGCAGCCCGGGGAGAGCTTATGGCTACACCTTC
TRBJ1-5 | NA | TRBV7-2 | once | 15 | CASDLRGNSNQPQHF | TGTGCCAGCGACCTTCGGGGGAATAGCAATCAGCCCCAGCATTTT
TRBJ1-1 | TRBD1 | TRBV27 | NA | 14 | CASSMNRGLTEAFF | TGTGCCAGCAGTATGAACAGGGGTCTCACTGAAGCTTTCTTT
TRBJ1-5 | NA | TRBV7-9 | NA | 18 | CASTLHAGSGEFNQPQHF | TGTGCCAGCACCCTACACGCTGGATCAGGGGAATTCAATCAGCCCCAGCATTTT
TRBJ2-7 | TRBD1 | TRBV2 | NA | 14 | CASRPGTGAYEQYF | TGTGCCAGCAGGCCCGGAACAGGGGCCTACGAGCAGTACTTC
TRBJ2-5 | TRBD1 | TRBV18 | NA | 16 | CASSPPSATGQETQYF | TGTGCCAGCTCACCACCGAGTGCGACAGGGCAAGAGACCCAGTACTTC
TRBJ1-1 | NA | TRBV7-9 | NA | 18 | CASSLVSRGLIHDTEAFF | TGTGCCAGCAGCTTAGTATCTAGGGGTCTGATTCACGACACTGAAGCTTTCTTT
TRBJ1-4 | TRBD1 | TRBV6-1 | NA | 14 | CASSLQGWVEKLFF | TGTGCCAGCAGTCTACAGGGGTGGGTTGAAAAACTGTTTTTT
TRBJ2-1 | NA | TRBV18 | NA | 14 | CASSPDRSYNEQFF | TGTGCCAGCTCACCAGACAGATCATACAATGAGCAGTTCTTC
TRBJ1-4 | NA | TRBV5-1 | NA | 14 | CASGPTVANEKLFF | TGCGCCAGCGGCCCGACAGTAGCTAATGAAAAACTGTTTTTT
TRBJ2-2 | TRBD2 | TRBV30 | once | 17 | CACHRGLAGAYTGELFF | TGTGCCTGTCACCGGGGACTAGCGGGAGCATACACCGGGGAGCTGTTTTTT
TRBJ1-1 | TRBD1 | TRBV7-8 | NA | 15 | CASSPGQGLYTEAFF | TGTGCCAGCAGCCCTGGACAGGGACTGTACACTGAAGCTTTCTTT
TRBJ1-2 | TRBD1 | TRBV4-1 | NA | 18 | CASSQELGRGRVRYGYTF | TGCGCCAGCAGCCAAGAGTTGGGCAGGGGGCGAGTTCGGTATGGCTACACCTTC
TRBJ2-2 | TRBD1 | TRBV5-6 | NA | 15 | CASSPDRAVTGELFF | TGTGCCAGCAGCCCCGACAGGGCGGTCACCGGGGAGCTGTTTTTT
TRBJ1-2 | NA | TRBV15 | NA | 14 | CATSRDMEARGYTF | TGTGCCACCAGCAGAGATATGGAGGCCCGGGGCTACACCTTC
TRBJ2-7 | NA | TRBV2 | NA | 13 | CASTRDTLGEQYF | TGTGCCAGCACTCGGGACACCTTAGGGGAGCAGTACTTC